The subject of this entry is one TCR beta chain. What it binds is unknown. The data stem from a study of Graves' ophthalmopathy and Graves' hyperthyroidism. The authors amplified TCR beta CDR3 regions from RNA transcripts. The first round was an RT-PCR with HTBI primers, and the second round was a multiplex PCR. TCRdb ran MiXCR on the multiplex PCR reads and lists one entry per CDR3 protein. The data show 500,000 to 600,000 distinct CDR3 sequences, 39% seen once. Study results and limitations: Ophthalmopathy progression cases were predicted by the model with 60% to 71% sensitivity and 72% to 80% specificity. Blood was where most expanded thyroid clonotypes above 0.001 frequency also turned up.

There are 15 residues in the CDR3. Germline CDR1 and CDR2: MNHNY and SVGAGI (reference sequence). V shed 4 bases and J 1 base; nucleotides not matched to a gene: 4. It was on clinical symptoms, serum thyroxine, TRAb, thyroid ultrasound and orbital computed tomography that diagnosis relied. This sequence was found in an adult man with Graves' hyperthyroidism. The specimen was peripheral blood or thyroid tissue (not recorded which). The V and J genes are TRBV6-6 and TRBJ1-5; 7 bases agree with TRBD1. The chain's CDR3 is CASSLSRGSNQPQHF. The DNA of the CDR3 is TGTGCCAGCAGTTTATCCAGGGGGAGCAATCAGCCCCAGCATTTT.